The 27 T cell receptor beta chains below all came from one sample that was sequenced in a study of blood T cell repertoires in COVID-19. Sequenced by immunoSEQ multiplex PCR; TCRdb stores in-frame clones only, minus some. The sample has about 270,000 clones, around 86% seen once. The sequencing sample was made of peripheral blood. These receptors all come from a man aged 40-55 years with active or convalescent COVID-19.

This chain connects TRBV2 to TRBJ2-1, with a possible D match to TRBD2 (6 bases). V lost 8 bases and J lost 5, with 22 bases in between. This CDR3 comprises 16 residues. Germline V gene data show CDR1 as SNHLY and CDR2 as FYNNEI. CDR3 sequence reads: CASYNPLGGNNNEQFF. As DNA, the CDR3 is TGTGCCAGCTACAACCCCCTCGGAGGGAACAACAATGAGCAGTTCTTC.

This sequence joins TRBV3-1 (or the pseudogene TRBV3-2) and TRBJ2-1; TRBD2 might be the D (5 bases). Germline CDR1 reads LGHDT; CDR2 reads YNNKEL (reference sequence). The CDR3 is 14 residues long. V lost 2 bases and J 8 bases, leaving 13 bases between the germline ends. CDR3 amino acids: CASSQSRGSDEQFF. CDR3 in DNA: TGTGCCAGCAGCCAATCCCGGGGTAGCGATGAGCAGTTCTTC.

The chain couples TRBV7-9 to TRBJ2-3, with D possibly TRBD2 on 5 matching bases. Trimming left V 8 bases short and J 9 bases short, with 15 bases between. The CDR3 has 12 residues. The germline CDR1 and CDR2 sequences are SEHNR and FQNEAQ (reference sequence). The DNA for the CDR3 is TGTGCCAGCTTAGCGCCGCTCGACACGCAGTATTTT. Its translation: CASLAPLDTQYF.

V is TRBV5-1 and J is TRBJ2-1, with 11 bases aligning to TRBD2. V lost 1 base and J lost 4; bases outside the gene matches: 1. Germline CDR1 reads SGHRS; CDR2 reads YFSETQ. The CDR3 covers 15 residues. Here the CDR3 reads CASSLTSGSYNEQFF. CDR3 nucleotides: TGCGCCAGCAGCTTGACTAGCGGGAGTTACAATGAGCAGTTCTTC.

V usage is TRBV3-1 (or the pseudogene TRBV3-2) and J usage is TRBJ2-6; TRBD1 might be the D (5 bases). The V end lost 4 bases, the J end lost 4 bases, and 14 bases lay between the germline ends. The CDR3 has 16 amino acids. Germline lookup yields CDR1 LGHDT and CDR2 YNNKEL (reference sequence). CDR3 protein: CASSLSSGIGANVLTF. Written as DNA, the CDR3 is TGTGCCAGCAGCCTTTCTTCAGGGATAGGGGCCAACGTCCTGACTTTC.

The rearrangement links TRBV30 to TRBJ2-7; weak D call: TRBD2 (6 bases). This CDR3 is 13 amino acids long. Trimming cost V 6 bases and J 3 bases, with 15 bases left between them. Germline V gene data show CDR1 as GTSNPN and CDR2 as SVGIG (reference sequence). CDR3 sequence: CACEPTRIYEQYF. In DNA form, the CDR3 reads TGTGCCTGCGAACCGACTAGGATCTACGAGCAGTACTTC.

The chain employs TRBV2 and TRBJ1-5; D possibly corresponds to TRBD1 (6 bases). The germline gives CDR1 SNHLY, CDR2 FYNNEI. This CDR3 is built from 15 residues. Trimming left V 6 bases short and J 4 bases short, with 16 bases between. The DNA of the CDR3 is TGTGCCAGCAGGCCCACAGGGTACCCGAATCAGCCCCAGCATTTT. Its translation: CASRPTGYPNQPQHF. Full variable domain (missing parts from reference TRBV2 and TRBJ1-5): EPEVTQTPSHQVTQMGQEVILRCVPISNHLYFYWYRQILGQKVEFLVSFYNNEISEKSEIFDDQFSVERPDGSNFTLKIRSTKLEDSAMYFCASRPTGYPNQPQHFGDGTRLSIL.

The chain carries TRBV7-9 and TRBJ2-6, with TRBD1 as a possible D gene (5 bases). The CDR3 length is 18 residues. Germline V gene sequence: CDR1 SEHNR, CDR2 FQNEAQ (reference sequence). V gave up 1 base and J gave up 0 bases, with 13 bases separating them. The CDR3 sequence: CASSLVAGQASGANVLTF. CDR3 sequence (DNA): TGTGCCAGCAGCTTAGTGGCAGGGCAAGCCTCTGGGGCCAACGTCCTGACTTTC. The full variable domain, in which reference TRBV7-9 and TRBJ2-6 provide the parts outside the CDR3, is DTGVSQNPRHKITKRGQNVTFRCDPISEHNRLYWYRQTLGQGPEFLTYFQNEAQLEKSRLLSDRFSAERPKGSFSTLEIQRTEQGDSAMYLCASSLVAGQASGANVLTFGAGSRLTVL.

V and J are TRBV4-2 and TRBJ1-5, with no clear D. CDR1 LGHNA and CDR2 YNFKEQ come from the germline V gene. Trimming removed 1 base at V and 3 bases at J, with 10 bases between. This CDR3 is 15 amino acids long. The CDR3 here is CASSQVEQSNQPQHF. The CDR3, as DNA: TGTGCCAGCAGCCAAGTGGAACAGTCCAATCAGCCCCAGCATTTT.

In regard to this clone: The sample contains more than one DNA sequence encoding this CDR3. For the CDR3, the DNA is TGCGCCAGCAGCTTGGAAGCTTCCTACGAGCAGTACTTC. Its translation: CASSLEASYEQYF. The rearrangement joins TRBV5-1 to TRBJ2-7; D uncertain. Germline CDR1 reads SGHRS; CDR2 reads YFSETQ. Trimming shortened V by 0 bases and J by 1 base, and 5 bases separated the two germline ends. CDR3 length equals 13 residues. The full variable domain, in which reference TRBV5-1 and TRBJ2-7 provide the parts outside the CDR3, is KAGVTQTPRYLIKTRGQQVTLSCSPISGHRSVSWYQQTPGQGLQFLFEYFSETQRNKGNFPGRFSGRQFSNSRSEMNVSTLELGDSALYLCASSLEASYEQYFGPGTRLTVT.

V usage is TRBV24-1 and J usage is TRBJ2-2, with 10 bases identical to TRBD1. Germline CDR1 KGHDR, CDR2 SFDVKD. V dropped 9 bases and J dropped 8; count of bases not matched to a gene: 5. CDR3 size: 13 residues. Written as DNA, the CDR3 is TGTGCCACCCGGGACAGGGGATCTGGGGAGCTGTTTTTT. The encoded protein is CATRDRGSGELFF.

This clone was seen only once. The DNA for the CDR3 is TGTGCCAGCAGCCTAGAGACTCGCTCCTACAATGAGCAGTTCTTC. Its translation is CASSLETRSYNEQFF. This sequence joins TRBV13 and TRBJ2-1; D is undetermined. The CDR3 is 15 amino acids. V lost 5 bases, J lost 0 bases, and 11 bases lay in between. Germline loops: CDR1 PRHDT, CDR2 FYEKMQ (reference sequence). The full variable domain, with the rest looked up from reference TRBV13 and TRBJ2-1, is AAGVIQSPRHLIKEKRETATLKCYPIPRHDTVYWYQQGPGQDPQFLISFYEKMQSDKGSIPDRFSAQQFSDYHSELNMSSLELGDSALYFCASSLETRSYNEQFFGPGTRLTVL.

In this sample, this clone turned up a few times. This chain links TRBV7-9 with TRBJ2-7, with a possible D match to TRBD2 (6 bases). In germline, CDR1 is SEHNR, CDR2 FQNEAQ (reference sequence). V was shortened by 0 bases and J by 7 bases, with 10 bases between the two germline ends. The CDR3 extends over 13 amino acids. The CDR3, as DNA: TGTGCCAGCAGCTTAGCGCCAGGGAGGGAGCAGTACTTC. Translation gives CASSLAPGREQYF.

This sequence joins TRBV2 and TRBJ1-1; possible D gene TRBD1, 5 bases. The CDR3 is made up of 15 amino acids. The ends were cut back, 3 bases at V and 1 base at J, with 12 bases in the middle. CDR1 is SNHLY, CDR2 FYNNEI, per germline. The CDR3 spells CASSDYDRTNTEAFF. DNA of the CDR3: TGTGCCAGCAGTGATTACGACAGAACGAACACTGAAGCTTTCTTT.

This sequence joins TRBV3-1 (or the pseudogene TRBV3-2) and TRBJ1-5; tentative D call: TRBD1 (6 bases). The CDR3 runs to 16 residues. CDR1 and CDR2 (germline): LGHDT, YNNKEL (reference sequence). V was pared by 1 base and J by 7 bases, with 17 bases between. CDR3 protein: CASSQGPSGGGQPQHF. The CDR3 region has the DNA TGTGCCAGCAGCCAAGGACCCAGTGGGGGGGGCCAGCCCCAGCATTTT.

This chain joins TRBV7-9 and TRBJ1-6, with no clear D. This CDR3 is built from 13 residues. Germline values: CDR1 SEHNR, CDR2 FQNEAQ (reference sequence). Trimming shortened V by 6 bases and J by 6 bases, and 9 bases separated the two germline ends. The CDR3 is CASSDKFNSPLHF. DNA for the CDR3: TGTGCCAGCAGTGACAAGTTTAATTCACCCCTCCACTTT.

The rearrangement uses TRBV5-1 and TRBJ2-3; D not resolved. CDR3 length equals 15 residues. Germline-derived CDR1 and CDR2 are SGHRS and YFSETQ. The V end lost 4 bases, the J end lost 6 bases, and 18 bases lay between the germline ends. Written as DNA, the CDR3 is TGCGCCAGCAGCCCTCTTATAGACGAAGCGGATACGCAGTATTTT. Protein sequence: CASSPLIDEADTQYF. Drawing the rest from reference TRBV5-1 and TRBJ2-3, the complete variable domain is KAGVTQTPRYLIKTRGQQVTLSCSPISGHRSVSWYQQTPGQGLQFLFEYFSETQRNKGNFPGRFSGRQFSNSRSEMNVSTLELGDSALYLCASSPLIDEADTQYFGPGTRLTVL.

The J gene is TRBJ2-1, the V gene TRBV7-9, with D perhaps matching TRBD2 (6 bases). Germline V gene sequence: CDR1 SEHNR, CDR2 FQNEAQ (reference sequence). This CDR3 contains 17 residues. Trimming removed 2 bases from V and 0 bases from J, with 14 bases in between. The CDR3 loop is CASSLTGGLSSYNEQFF. CDR3 DNA sequence: TGTGCCAGCAGCTTAACTGGGGGGTTGAGCTCCTACAATGAGCAGTTCTTC. The variable domain in full, completed from reference TRBV7-9 and TRBJ2-1, reads DTGVSQNPRHKITKRGQNVTFRCDPISEHNRLYWYRQTLGQGPEFLTYFQNEAQLEKSRLLSDRFSAERPKGSFSTLEIQRTEQGDSAMYLCASSLTGGLSSYNEQFFGPGTRLTVL.

The chain links TRBV19 to TRBJ2-1; 11 positions match TRBD2. V lost 3 bases to trimming and J lost 8 bases; unmatched junction nucleotides: 9. Looked up from germline, CDR1 is LNHDA and CDR2 is SQIVND (reference sequence). This CDR3 is built from 16 residues. CDR3 loop: CASSMGLADPFYEQFF. CDR3 in DNA: TGTGCCAGTAGTATGGGACTAGCGGACCCGTTCTATGAGCAGTTCTTC. The variable domain in full, completed from reference TRBV19 and TRBJ2-1, reads DGGITQSPKYLFRKEGQNVTLSCEQNLNHDAMYWYRQDPGQGLRLIYYSQIVNDFQKGDIAEGYSVSREKKESFPLTVTSAQKNPTAFYLCASSMGLADPFYEQFFGPGTRLTVL.

The CDR3 region is CASILGGAIDTQYF. CDR3 nucleotides: TGTGCCAGCATCCTCGGGGGGGCAATTGATACGCAGTATTTT. The rearrangement joins TRBV7-2 to TRBJ2-3; TRBD2 matches at 8 bases. The junction had 9 bases not matched to a gene; V was cut back by 7 bases and J by 6 bases. Germline V lookup: CDR1 SGHTA, CDR2 FQGNSA. This CDR3 has 14 residues.

V gene TRBV5-6 combines with J gene TRBJ2-5; possible D gene TRBD2, 5 bases. The CDR3 is made up of 14 amino acids. Trimming removed 3 bases at V and 5 bases at J, with 14 bases between. The germline gives CDR1 SGHDT, CDR2 YYEEEE. The CDR3 DNA follows: TGTGCCAGCAGCTCGTGGACTCCTAGGGAGACCCAGTACTTC. As protein: CASSSWTPRETQYF.

This clone has a single count. The chain carries TRBV2 and TRBJ2-1; no clear D gene. V was clipped by 6 bases and J by 0 bases, with 12 bases between them. Germline V gene sequence: CDR1 SNHLY, CDR2 FYNNEI. The CDR3 length is 15 residues. The CDR3 sequence is CASRNWASSYNEQFF. CDR3 sequence (DNA): TGTGCCAGCAGGAACTGGGCCAGCTCCTACAATGAGCAGTTCTTC. The variable domain in full, with the rest retrieved from reference TRBV2 and TRBJ2-1, is EPEVTQTPSHQVTQMGQEVILRCVPISNHLYFYWYRQILGQKVEFLVSFYNNEISEKSEIFDDQFSVERPDGSNFTLKIRSTKLEDSAMYFCASRNWASSYNEQFFGPGTRLTVL.

The CDR3 nucleotides read TGTGCCAGCAGCTACAATTACTATAATTCACCCCTCCACTTT. It yields the protein CASSYNYYNSPLHF. The chain carries TRBV11-3 and TRBJ1-6; no clear D gene. CDR1 and CDR2 from the germline V gene are SGHNT and YENEEA. This CDR3 has 14 amino acids. Trimming left V 4 bases short and J 3 bases short, with 7 bases between.

The gene calls are TRBV27 and TRBJ1-6, with D possibly being TRBD1 (5 bases). The CDR3 runs to 14 residues. Germline V gene data show CDR1 as MNHEY and CDR2 as SMNVEV (reference sequence). V lost 3 bases, J lost 8 bases, and 11 bases lay in between. The chain's CDR3 is CASSFWGRDSPLHF. For the CDR3, the DNA is TGTGCCAGCAGTTTTTGGGGCCGGGATTCACCCCTCCACTTT.

J is TRBJ2-3 and V is TRBV10-3; 10 bases agree with TRBD2. Germline values: CDR1 ENHRY, CDR2 SYGVKD. The J segment lost 2 bases and the V segment lost 10 bases, leaving 15 bases of the junction unmatched. The CDR3 spans 17 residues. This CDR3 reads CATQAASGGVNTDTQYF. For the CDR3, the DNA is TGTGCCACCCAGGCGGCTAGCGGGGGAGTGAACACAGATACGCAGTATTTT.

This chain uses TRBV18 with TRBJ2-1; possible D gene TRBD2, 5 bases. Germline lookup yields CDR1 KGHSH and CDR2 LQKENI. The CDR3 is 15 residues long. With 5 bases removed from V and 2 bases from J, the gap between germline ends came to 13 bases. CDR3: CASSATSSPYNEQFF. DNA of the CDR3: TGTGCCAGCTCAGCAACTAGTAGTCCCTACAATGAGCAGTTCTTC.

The rearrangement uses TRBV24-1 and TRBJ2-2, with 13 bases lining up with TRBD2. Germline assignment: CDR1 KGHDR and CDR2 SFDVKD. V lost 11 bases to trimming and J lost 5 bases; unmatched junction nucleotides: 4. The CDR3 sequence is 14 residues long. CDR3 amino acids: CASGTSGDTGELFF. The CDR3 coding sequence is TGTGCCAGCGGGACTAGCGGGGATACCGGGGAGCTGTTTTTT.